This T cell receptor (delta chain) is from a study of γδ T cells in repeated Plasmodium falciparum infection. Turning to the study itself: Samples were taken at baseline, before some infections, and 21 days after each.

TCRdb re-processed the multiplex PCR reads using CATT. The sample records 55,000 to 70,000 delta-chain clones, over 1.5% being singletons. CDR1 is TSWWSYY and CDR2 is QGS in the germline V gene. V lost 0 bases, J lost 7 bases, and 20 bases stayed unmatched. The length of the CDR3 is 21 residues. Whole-study findings and limits: Vdelta2-negative gammadelta repertoires appeared less diverse and less shared in Malian than Australian children.

Vgamma9/Vdelta2+ and Vdelta2-negative gammadelta T cells were flow-sorted from PBMC for bulk sequencing. Remarks on this clone: Its target is unknown. For this DNA, TCRdb reports the protein of a much larger clone, which diverges at residue 17, most likely from a read error; the protein presented here is translated directly from the DNA.

V and J are TRDV1 and TRDJ1, with 13 bases identical to TRDD3. The sequenced sample consisted of gamma-delta T cells from blood. The clonotype originates from a pool of human donors (malaria-infected and uninfected, not separated). CDR3 sequence: CALGELLPSIYWGIRPGKLIF. Here the CDR3 DNA reads TGTGCTCTTGGGGAACTACTTCCTAGTATCTACTGGGGGATACGACCCGGTAAACTCATCTTT.